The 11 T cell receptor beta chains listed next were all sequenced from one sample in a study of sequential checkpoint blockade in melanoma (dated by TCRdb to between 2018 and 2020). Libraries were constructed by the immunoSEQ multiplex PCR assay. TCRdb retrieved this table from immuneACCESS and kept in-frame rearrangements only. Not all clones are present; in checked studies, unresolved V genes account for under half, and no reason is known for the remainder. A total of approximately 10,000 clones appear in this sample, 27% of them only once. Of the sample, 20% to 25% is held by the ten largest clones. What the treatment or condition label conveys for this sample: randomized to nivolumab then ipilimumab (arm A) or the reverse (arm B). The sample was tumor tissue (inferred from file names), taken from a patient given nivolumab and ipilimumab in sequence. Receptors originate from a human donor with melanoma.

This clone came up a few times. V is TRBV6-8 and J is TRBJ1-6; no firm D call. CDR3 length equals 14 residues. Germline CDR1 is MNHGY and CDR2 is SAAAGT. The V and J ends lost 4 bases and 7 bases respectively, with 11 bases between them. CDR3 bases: TGTGCCAGCAGTTCCGAGGGTTTCAATTCACCCCTCCACTTT. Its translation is CASSSEGFNSPLHF.

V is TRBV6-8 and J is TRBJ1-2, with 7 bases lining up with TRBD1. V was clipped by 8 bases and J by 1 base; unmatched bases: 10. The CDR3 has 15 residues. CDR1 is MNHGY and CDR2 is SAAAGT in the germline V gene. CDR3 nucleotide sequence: TGTGCCAGCCGAAGACAGGGCGTCCTTAACTATGGCTACACCTTC. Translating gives CASRRQGVLNYGYTF.

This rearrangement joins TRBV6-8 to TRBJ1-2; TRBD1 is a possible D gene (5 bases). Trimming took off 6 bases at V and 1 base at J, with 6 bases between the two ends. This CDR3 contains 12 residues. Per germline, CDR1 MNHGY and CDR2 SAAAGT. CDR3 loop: CASRGVNYGYTF. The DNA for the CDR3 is TGTGCCAGCAGGGGGGTTAACTATGGCTACACCTTC.

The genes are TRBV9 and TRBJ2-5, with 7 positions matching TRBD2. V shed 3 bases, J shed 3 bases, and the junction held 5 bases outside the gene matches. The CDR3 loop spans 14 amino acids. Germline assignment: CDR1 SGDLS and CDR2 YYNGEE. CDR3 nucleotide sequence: TGTGCCAGCAGCGACCTTGGGGGGGAAGAGACCCAGTACTTC. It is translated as CASSDLGGEETQYF. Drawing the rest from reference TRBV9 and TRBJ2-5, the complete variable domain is DSGVTQTPKHLITATGQRVTLRCSPRSGDLSVYWYQQSLDQGLQFLIQYYNGEERAKGNILERFSAQQFPDLHSELNLSSLELGDSALYFCASSDLGGEETQYFGPGTRLLVL.

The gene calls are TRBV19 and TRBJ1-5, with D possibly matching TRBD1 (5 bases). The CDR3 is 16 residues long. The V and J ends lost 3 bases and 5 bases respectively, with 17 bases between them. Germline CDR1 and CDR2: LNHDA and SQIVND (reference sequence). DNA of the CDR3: TGTGCCAGTAGTATCCCCATAACCAGGGTAGATCAGCCCCAGCATTTT. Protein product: CASSIPITRVDQPQHF.

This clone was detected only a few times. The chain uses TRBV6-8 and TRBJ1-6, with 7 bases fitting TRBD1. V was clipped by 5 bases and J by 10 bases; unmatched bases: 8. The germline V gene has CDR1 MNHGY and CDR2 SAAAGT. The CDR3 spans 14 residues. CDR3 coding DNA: TGTGCCAGCAGTCGGACAGGCCCTGAGTCACCCCTCCACTTT. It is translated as CASSRTGPESPLHF.

The CDR3 coding sequence is TGCAGCGTAATAGGACAGGGGGATATCCAGTACTTC. As protein: CSVIGQGDIQYF. The gene calls are TRBV29-1 and TRBJ2-5, with 10 bases matching TRBD1. Germline V gene data show CDR1 as SQVTM and CDR2 as ANQGSEA. The trim removed 6 bases at V and 10 bases at J, leaving 8 bases unmatched. This CDR3 comprises 12 residues.

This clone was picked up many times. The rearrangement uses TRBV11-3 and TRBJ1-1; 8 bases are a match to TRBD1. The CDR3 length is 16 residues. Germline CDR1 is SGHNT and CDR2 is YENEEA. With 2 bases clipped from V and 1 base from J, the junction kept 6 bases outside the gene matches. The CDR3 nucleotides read TGTGCCAGCAGCTTACGGACAGGGAGGGAGAACACTGAAGCTTTCTTT. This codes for CASSLRTGRENTEAFF.

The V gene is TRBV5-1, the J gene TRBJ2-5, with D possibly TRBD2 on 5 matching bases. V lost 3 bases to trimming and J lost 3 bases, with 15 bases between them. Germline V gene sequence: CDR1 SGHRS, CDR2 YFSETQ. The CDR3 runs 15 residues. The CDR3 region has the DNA TGCGCCAGCAGCTCGACCCCGTCAGCGGAAGAGACCCAGTACTTC. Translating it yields CASSSTPSAEETQYF. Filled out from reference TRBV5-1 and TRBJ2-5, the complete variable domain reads KAGVTQTPRYLIKTRGQQVTLSCSPISGHRSVSWYQQTPGQGLQFLFEYFSETQRNKGNFPGRFSGRQFSNSRSEMNVSTLELGDSALYLCASSSTPSAEETQYFGPGTRLLVL.

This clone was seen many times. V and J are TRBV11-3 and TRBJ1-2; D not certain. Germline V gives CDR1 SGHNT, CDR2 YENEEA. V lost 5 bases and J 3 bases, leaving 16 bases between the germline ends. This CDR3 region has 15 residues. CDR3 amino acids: CASSLPLRRDYGYTF. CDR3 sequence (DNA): TGTGCCAGCAGCCTGCCCTTACGTCGGGACTATGGCTACACCTTC.

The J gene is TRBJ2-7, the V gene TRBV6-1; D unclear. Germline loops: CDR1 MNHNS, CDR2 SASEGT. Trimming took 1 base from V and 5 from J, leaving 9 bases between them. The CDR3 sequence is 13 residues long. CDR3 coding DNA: TGTGCCAGCAGTGAAGGATATTGGAACGAGCAGTACGTC. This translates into CASSEGYWNEQYV.